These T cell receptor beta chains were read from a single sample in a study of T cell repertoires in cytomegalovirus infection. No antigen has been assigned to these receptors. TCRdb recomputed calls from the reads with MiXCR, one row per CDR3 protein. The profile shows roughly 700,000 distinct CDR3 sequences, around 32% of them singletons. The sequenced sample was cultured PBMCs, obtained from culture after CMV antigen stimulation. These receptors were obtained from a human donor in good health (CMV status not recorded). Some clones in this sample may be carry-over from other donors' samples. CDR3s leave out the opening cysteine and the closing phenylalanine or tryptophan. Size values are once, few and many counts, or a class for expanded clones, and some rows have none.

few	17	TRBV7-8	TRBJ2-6	ASSLEVTGRFSEANVLT
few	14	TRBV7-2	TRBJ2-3	ASSPASGGYADTQY
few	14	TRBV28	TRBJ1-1	ASSLRDREWNTEAF
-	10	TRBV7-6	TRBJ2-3	ASSLLSATQY
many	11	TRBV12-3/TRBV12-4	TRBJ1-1	ASSPRRDTEAF
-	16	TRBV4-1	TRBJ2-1	ASSVRPSLAGGYNEQF
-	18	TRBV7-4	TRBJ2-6	ASSVDRGGGKSSGANVLT
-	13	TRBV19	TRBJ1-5	ASSTDRDGYQPQH
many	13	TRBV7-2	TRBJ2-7	ASSPLPFGAVGQY
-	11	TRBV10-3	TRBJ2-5	AISGGQGETQY
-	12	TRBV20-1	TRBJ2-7	SARDRAGAYEQY
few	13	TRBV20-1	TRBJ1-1	SASIPVRVNTEAF
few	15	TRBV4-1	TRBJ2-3	ASSQDGSGLAPDTQY
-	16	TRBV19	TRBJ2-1	ASRPVGLAGITYNEQF
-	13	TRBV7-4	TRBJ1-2	ASSQGRPPLYGYT
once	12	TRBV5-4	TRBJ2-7	ASSLAVASGEQY
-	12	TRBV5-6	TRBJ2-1	ASRPGLEPNEQF
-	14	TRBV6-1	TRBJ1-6	ASSEEGLGLGSPLH
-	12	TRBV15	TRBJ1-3	ATRAVSSGNTIY
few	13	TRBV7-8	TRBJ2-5	ASSWTSGRQETQY
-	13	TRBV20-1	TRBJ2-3	SARSPGGNTDTQY
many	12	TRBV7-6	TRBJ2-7	ASSPGTSSYEQY
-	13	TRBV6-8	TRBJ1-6	ASSRHGSYNSPLH
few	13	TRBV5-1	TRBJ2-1	ASSLGGQEYNEQF
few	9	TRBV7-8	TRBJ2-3	ASRGALTQY
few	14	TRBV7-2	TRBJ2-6	ASSPWGRSGANVLT
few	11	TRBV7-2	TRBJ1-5	ASRGQGEQPQH
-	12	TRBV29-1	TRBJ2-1	SVEIGTPGFEQF
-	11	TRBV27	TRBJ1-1	ASSSLGLSAAF
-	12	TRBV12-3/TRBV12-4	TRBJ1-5	ASTPVGGTQPQH
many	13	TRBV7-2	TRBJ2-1	ASSLRRLSYNEQF
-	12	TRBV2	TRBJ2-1	ATLSGGAYNEQF
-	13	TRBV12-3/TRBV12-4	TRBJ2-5	ASTRAGENQETQY
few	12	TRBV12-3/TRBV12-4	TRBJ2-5	ASSVRRIQETQY
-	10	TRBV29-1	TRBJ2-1	SVEGAYNEQF
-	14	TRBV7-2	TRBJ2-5	ASSLGYLGAEETQY
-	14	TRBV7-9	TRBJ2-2	ASSLPWTGGTGELF
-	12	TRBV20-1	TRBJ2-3	SSGERGPTDTQY
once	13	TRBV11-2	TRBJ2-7	ASTISGGGSYEQY
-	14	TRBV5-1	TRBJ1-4	ASSLLPSATNEKLF
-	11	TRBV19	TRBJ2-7	ASSTTTLYEQY
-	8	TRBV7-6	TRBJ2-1	ASSHLGQF
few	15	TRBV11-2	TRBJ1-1	ASSPQGPTGGGTEAF
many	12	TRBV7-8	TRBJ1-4	ASSLAGLDEKLF
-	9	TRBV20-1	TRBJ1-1	SGYKNTEAF
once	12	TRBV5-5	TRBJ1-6	ASSSTGLESPLH
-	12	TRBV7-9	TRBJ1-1	ASSTWVLNTEAF
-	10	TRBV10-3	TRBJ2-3	AISSDTDTQY
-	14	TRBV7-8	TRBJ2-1	ASRPLQGGPYNEQF
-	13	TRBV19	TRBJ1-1	ASSPPGQGGTEAF
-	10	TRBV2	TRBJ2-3	ASGRETDTQY
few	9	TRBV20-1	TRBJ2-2	SASYTGELF
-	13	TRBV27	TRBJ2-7	ASSLVGRASYEQY
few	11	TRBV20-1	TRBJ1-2	SAVQGSNYGYT
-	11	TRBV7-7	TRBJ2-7	ASSPESSYEQY
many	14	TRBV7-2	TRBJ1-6	ASSFVQGALNSPLH
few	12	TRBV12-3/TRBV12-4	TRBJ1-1	ASTRQGLNTEAF
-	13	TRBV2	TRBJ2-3	ASTMTGGYTDTQY
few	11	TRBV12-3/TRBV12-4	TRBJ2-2	ASTLTNTGELF